This T cell receptor (beta chain) derives from a study of vaccination and CD4 T cells after COVID-19. Oncomine TCR Beta short-read sequencing was applied to DNA from cultured CD4+ T cells. From the PCR reads, TCRdb called clonotypes with MiXCR, one entry per CDR3 protein. There are over 11,000 distinct CDR3 sequences in the sample; about 51% occur only once, and about 14% lies in the top ten. The treatment here: roughly 11-day PBMC culture with coronavirus spike peptide pools or control peptides (ViraFEST assay). On this clonotype itself: Its target is not known.

What was sequenced was CD4+ T cells from blood, cultured in vitro. The clonotype originates from a human donor who had recovered from COVID-19.

The CDR3 DNA reads as TGCAGTGCTAGGGGGGCAGTGTTGAATTCCAATGAGCAGTTCTTC. Its translation: CSARGAVLNSNEQFF. The chain has TRBV20-1 and TRBJ2-1, with D possibly TRBD1 on 6 matching bases. CDR1 and CDR2 from the germline V gene are DFQATT and SNEGSKA (reference sequence). Trimming removed 3 bases from V and 6 bases from J, with 18 bases in between. The CDR3 is made up of 15 amino acids.